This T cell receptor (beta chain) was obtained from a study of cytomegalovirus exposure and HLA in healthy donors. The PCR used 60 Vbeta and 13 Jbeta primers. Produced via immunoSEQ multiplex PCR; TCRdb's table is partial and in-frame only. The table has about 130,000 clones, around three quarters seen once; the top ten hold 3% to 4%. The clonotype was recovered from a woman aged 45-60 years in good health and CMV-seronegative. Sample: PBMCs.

CDR3 in DNA: TGTGCCAGCAGGCCATTAGCGGGGGCCACAGATACGCAGTATTTT. This encodes CASRPLAGATDTQYF. This chain links TRBV5-4 with TRBJ2-3; 9 bases are a match to TRBD2. This CDR3 spans 15 amino acids. From germline, CDR1 is SGHNT and CDR2 YYREEE (reference sequence). Losses at the gene ends were 5 bases for V and 2 bases for J; bases not matched to a gene: 6. Based on the CDR3 plus reference TRBV5-4 and TRBJ2-3, the full variable domain is ETGVTQSPTHLIKTRGQQVTLRCSSQSGHNTVSWYQQALGQGPQFIFQYYREEENGRGNFPPRFSGLQFPNYSSELNVNALELDDSALYLCASRPLAGATDTQYFGPGTRLTVL.